A selection of T cell receptor beta chains follows, all from one sample in a study of blood T cells in healthy people across ages. TCRdb ran MiXCR on the 5' RACE reads and lists one entry per CDR3 protein. Of around 2 million distinct CDR3 sequences in the sample, about two fifths were seen once. Sequences were obtained from blood. These receptors were collected from a human donor in good health. CDR3s include the opening cysteine and the closing phenylalanine or tryptophan.

v_call: TRBV6-2/TRBV6-3; cdr3_aa: CASSYSIQDYGYTF
v_call: TRBV6-6; cdr3_aa: CASSPRGQGPQHF
v_call: TRBV5-1; cdr3_aa: CASSLGQGGRAYEQYF
v_call: TRBV11-2; cdr3_aa: CASSLNEWLNTKAFF
v_call: TRBV12-3/TRBV12-4; cdr3_aa: CASSSAGEGQQETQYF
v_call: TRBV7-9; cdr3_aa: CASSLPSGGALDTQYF
v_call: TRBV20-1; cdr3_aa: CSALEVYSSDMETQYF
v_call: TRBV4-1; cdr3_aa: CASSQEPQTSSYNEQFF
v_call: TRBV7-8; cdr3_aa: CASSQETVPGDYKQYF
v_call: TRBV12-3/TRBV12-4; cdr3_aa: CASRTQGDYGYTF
v_call: TRBV12-3/TRBV12-4; cdr3_aa: CASSLGLDPDTQYF
v_call: TRBV6-5; cdr3_aa: CASRGSFTYEQYF
v_call: TRBV29-1; cdr3_aa: CSVRDGWNYGYTF
v_call: TRBV3-1; cdr3_aa: CASSQDIRAALAKNIQYF
v_call: TRBV7-9; cdr3_aa: CASVGPGTDTQDF
v_call: TRBV24-1; cdr3_aa: CATSRGPNTGELFF
v_call: TRBV5-1; cdr3_aa: CASSRDRGEEETQYF
v_call: TRBV5-8; cdr3_aa: CASSSELAGGGETQYF
v_call: TRBV28; cdr3_aa: CASSFLQTSTDTQYF
v_call: TRBV7-3; cdr3_aa: CASSSPRRLVRGSMMHF
v_call: TRBV30; cdr3_aa: CAWSAGVSYEQYF
v_call: TRBV12-3/TRBV12-4; cdr3_aa: CASTDSSNQPQHF
v_call: TRBV7-9; cdr3_aa: CASSSNIIGGEQFF
v_call: TRBV29-1; cdr3_aa: CSVGGERQELTDTQYF
v_call: TRBV15; cdr3_aa: CATSRDPGRETQYF
v_call: TRBV18; cdr3_aa: CASSERQGDGYTF
v_call: TRBV6-2/TRBV6-3; cdr3_aa: CASSYRTSRETQYF
v_call: TRBV29-1; cdr3_aa: CSVGQYDGYTF
v_call: TRBV3-1; cdr3_aa: CASSHEGDGAFF
v_call: TRBV29-1; cdr3_aa: CSLRLADYNEQFF
v_call: TRBV7-2; cdr3_aa: CASSQQGQGWDYTF
v_call: TRBV6-2/TRBV6-3; cdr3_aa: CASSHRGQYNEQFF
v_call: TRBV6-2/TRBV6-3; cdr3_aa: CASRDRTGNTEAFF
v_call: TRBV9; cdr3_aa: CASSTSPQYNEQFF
v_call: TRBV12-3/TRBV12-4; cdr3_aa: CASSLARSAHNEQFF
v_call: TRBV7-9; cdr3_aa: CASSPPDRGRQETQYF
v_call: TRBV5-6; cdr3_aa: CASSQGERQPQHF
v_call: TRBV20-1; cdr3_aa: CSARRRGGRICGYTF
v_call: TRBV29-1; cdr3_aa: CSVVPRNTDEQYF
v_call: TRBV4-2; cdr3_aa: CASSQVPLGGLNSPLHF
v_call: TRBV29-1; cdr3_aa: CSVEMAGTGNEQFF
v_call: TRBV2; cdr3_aa: CASSGGLAGGSSSYNEQFF
v_call: TRBV2; cdr3_aa: CASSETAPYEQYF
v_call: TRBV6-5; cdr3_aa: CASSYSAETVNNEQFF
v_call: TRBV3-1; cdr3_aa: CASSQAVRGGEQFF
v_call: TRBV10-3; cdr3_aa: CAISESQVMNTEAFF
v_call: TRBV7-3; cdr3_aa: CASSTSSGANTGELFF
v_call: TRBV9; cdr3_aa: CAGDYRASREQFF
v_call: TRBV12-5; cdr3_aa: CASGSSIGGRGNSPLHF
v_call: TRBV24-1; cdr3_aa: CATSGWGSGGPNEQFF
v_call: TRBV27; cdr3_aa: CASSHYSGNTEAFF
v_call: TRBV6-2/TRBV6-3; cdr3_aa: CASSYSFGWGYTF
v_call: TRBV10-3; cdr3_aa: CAIRDREDTEAFF
v_call: TRBV11-2; cdr3_aa: CASSLDLAERTQYF
v_call: TRBV20-1; cdr3_aa: CSAADRARNSPLHF